This note documents a single TCR beta chain sequence. Antigen specificity is unknown. There are 13 residues in the CDR3. CDR1 is SGHTA and CDR2 is FQGNSA in the germline V gene. The germline V and J ends were trimmed by 1 base and 9 bases, with 12 bases remaining between them. The sample comes from a study of vaccination and CD4 T cells after COVID-19. About the study: Median time from COVID diagnosis to post-COVID sampling was approximately 3.5 months (35 to 161). Some control cultures received a CEFX pool, which served as the positive control. Others received an HIV-1 Nef pool or no peptide.

Cultured CD4+ T-cell DNA underwent Oncomine TCR Beta short-read sequencing. One entry per CDR3 protein, called by TCRdb with MiXCR from the PCR reads. Here the sample spans 13,000 or so distinct CDR3 sequences, more than 50% being singletons. The treatment was: approximately 10-day PBMC culture with coronavirus spike peptide pools or control peptides (ViraFEST assay). This sequence joins TRBV7-2 and TRBJ2-5, with unresolved D. The sample was cultured CD4+ T cells from blood, taken after SARS-CoV-2 vaccination. The origin of this receptor is a human donor with COVID-19. CDR3 residues: CASSLGEARPQYF. As DNA, the CDR3 is TGTGCCAGCAGCTTAGGGGAAGCGAGGCCCCAGTACTTC.